This TCR beta chain was captured by sequencing in a study of blood T cell repertoires in COVID-19. About the research overall: Spain, Italy and the United States supplied samples that represented acute and convalescent COVID-19.

The CDR3 has 13 residues. From germline, CDR1 is SGHRS and CDR2 YFSETQ. V dropped 5 bases and J dropped 7 bases, with 16 bases sitting between them. Using immunoSEQ multiplex PCR, the repertoire was profiled, and TCRdb retains in-frame clones only, with some absent. The profile covers 30,000 or so clones, with approximately 88% appearing a single time and 7.9% taken by the ten largest. Seattle cases were enrolled at active infection and followed longitudinally. V is TRBV5-1 and J is TRBJ2-7, with D maybe TRBD1 (7 bases). This clonotype was obtained from a man aged 60-69 years with COVID-19, enrolled during active disease. Sequenced material: peripheral blood. For the CDR3, the DNA is TGCGCCAGCAGACTACCCTCAGGGGGGGAGCAGTACTTC. Protein product: CASRLPSGGEQYF.